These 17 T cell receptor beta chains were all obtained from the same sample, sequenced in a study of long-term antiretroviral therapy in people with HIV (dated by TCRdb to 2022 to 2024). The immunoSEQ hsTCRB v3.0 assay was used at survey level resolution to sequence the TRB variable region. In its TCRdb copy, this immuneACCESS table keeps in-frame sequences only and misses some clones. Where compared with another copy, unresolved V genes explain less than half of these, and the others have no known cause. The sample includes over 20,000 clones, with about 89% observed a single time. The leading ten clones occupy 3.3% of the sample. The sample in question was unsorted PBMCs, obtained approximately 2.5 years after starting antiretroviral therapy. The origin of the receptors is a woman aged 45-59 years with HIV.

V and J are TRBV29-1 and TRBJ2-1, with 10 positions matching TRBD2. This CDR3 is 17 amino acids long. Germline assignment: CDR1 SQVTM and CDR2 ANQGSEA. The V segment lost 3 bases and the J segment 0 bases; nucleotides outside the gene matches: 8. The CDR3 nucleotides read TGCAGCGTTGAGGGTTTGGCTAGCGGGAGCTCCTACAATGAGCAGTTCTTC. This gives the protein CSVEGLASGSSYNEQFF.

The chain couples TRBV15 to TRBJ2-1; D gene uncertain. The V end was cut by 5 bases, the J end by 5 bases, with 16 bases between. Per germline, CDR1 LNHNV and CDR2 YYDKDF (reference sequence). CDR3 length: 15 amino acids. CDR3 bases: TGTGCCACCAGCGCTAGTCTTTTCGTCGACAATGAGCAGTTCTTC. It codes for CATSASLFVDNEQFF. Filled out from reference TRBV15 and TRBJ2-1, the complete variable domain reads DAMVIQNPRYQVTQFGKPVTLSCSQTLNHNVMYWYQQKSSQAPKLLFHYYDKDFNNEADTPDNFQSRRPNTSFCFLDIRSPGLGDTAMYLCATSASLFVDNEQFFGPGTRLTVL.

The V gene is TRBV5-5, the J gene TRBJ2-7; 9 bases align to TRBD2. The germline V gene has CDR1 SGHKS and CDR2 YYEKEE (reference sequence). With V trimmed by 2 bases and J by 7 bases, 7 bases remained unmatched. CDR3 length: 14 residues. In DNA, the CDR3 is TGTGCCAGCAGCTTTGGGTTAGCGGGAGAAGAGCAGTACTTC. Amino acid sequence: CASSFGLAGEEQYF. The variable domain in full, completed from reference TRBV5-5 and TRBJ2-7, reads DAGVTQSPTHLIKTRGQQVTLRCSPISGHKSVSWYQQVLGQGPQFIFQYYEKEERGRGNFPDRFSARQFPNYSSELNVNALLLGDSALYLCASSFGLAGEEQYFGPGTRLTVT.

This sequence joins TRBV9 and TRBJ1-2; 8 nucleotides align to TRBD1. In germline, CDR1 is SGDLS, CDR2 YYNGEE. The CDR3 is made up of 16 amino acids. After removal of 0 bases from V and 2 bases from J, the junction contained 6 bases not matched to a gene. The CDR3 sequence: CASSVGFGQGNYGYTF. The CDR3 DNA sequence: TGTGCCAGCAGCGTAGGTTTCGGACAGGGCAACTATGGCTACACCTTC.

The CDR3 sequence: CASRRGTGGLTEAFF. CDR3 sequence (DNA): TGTGCCAGCAGGAGGGGGACAGGGGGCCTAACTGAAGCTTTCTTT. The chain has TRBV2 and TRBJ1-1; 12 bases line up with TRBD1. Germline loops: CDR1 SNHLY, CDR2 FYNNEI. V was clipped by 6 bases and J by 5 bases; unmatched bases: 7. The CDR3 runs 15 residues. Supplemented by reference TRBV2 and TRBJ1-1, the full variable domain reads EPEVTQTPSHQVTQMGQEVILRCVPISNHLYFYWYRQILGQKVEFLVSFYNNEISEKSEIFDDQFSVERPDGSNFTLKIRSTKLEDSAMYFCASRRGTGGLTEAFFGQGTRLTVV.

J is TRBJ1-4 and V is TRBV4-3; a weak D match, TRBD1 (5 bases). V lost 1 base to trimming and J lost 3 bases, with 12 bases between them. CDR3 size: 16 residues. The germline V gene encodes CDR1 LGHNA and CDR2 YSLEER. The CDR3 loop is CASSQGSGLANEKLFF. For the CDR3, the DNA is TGCGCCAGCAGCCAAGGGTCAGGGTTGGCTAATGAAAAACTGTTTTTT.

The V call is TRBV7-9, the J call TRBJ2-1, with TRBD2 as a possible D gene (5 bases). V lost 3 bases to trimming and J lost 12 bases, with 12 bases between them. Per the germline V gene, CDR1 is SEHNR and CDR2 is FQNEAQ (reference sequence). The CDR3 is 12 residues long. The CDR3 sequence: CASSLGPGGQFF. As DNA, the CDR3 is TGTGCCAGCAGCTTGGGTCCCGGAGGGCAGTTCTTC.

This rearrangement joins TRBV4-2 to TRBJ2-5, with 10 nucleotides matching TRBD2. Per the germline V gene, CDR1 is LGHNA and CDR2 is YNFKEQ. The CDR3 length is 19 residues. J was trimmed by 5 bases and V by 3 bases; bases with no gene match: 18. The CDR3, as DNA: TGTGCCAGCAGCCAGTTTGATACTAGCGGGGCCGAAAGGTATGAGACCCAGTACTTC. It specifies CASSQFDTSGAERYETQYF.

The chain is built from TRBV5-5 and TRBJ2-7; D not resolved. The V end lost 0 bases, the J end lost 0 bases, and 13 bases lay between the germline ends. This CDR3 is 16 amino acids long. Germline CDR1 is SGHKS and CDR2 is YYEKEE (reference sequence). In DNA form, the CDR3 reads TGTGCCAGCAGCTTGGCCGCGGCCCAATACTCCTACGAGCAGTACTTC. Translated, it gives CASSLAAAQYSYEQYF.

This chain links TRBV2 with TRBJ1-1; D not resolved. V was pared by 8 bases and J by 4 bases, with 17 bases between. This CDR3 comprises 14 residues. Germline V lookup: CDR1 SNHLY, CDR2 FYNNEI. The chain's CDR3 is CASGQQNVGTEAFF. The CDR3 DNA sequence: TGTGCCAGCGGTCAGCAAAATGTAGGCACTGAAGCTTTCTTT. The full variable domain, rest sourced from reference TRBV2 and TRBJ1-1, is EPEVTQTPSHQVTQMGQEVILRCVPISNHLYFYWYRQILGQKVEFLVSFYNNEISEKSEIFDDQFSVERPDGSNFTLKIRSTKLEDSAMYFCASGQQNVGTEAFFGQGTRLTVV.

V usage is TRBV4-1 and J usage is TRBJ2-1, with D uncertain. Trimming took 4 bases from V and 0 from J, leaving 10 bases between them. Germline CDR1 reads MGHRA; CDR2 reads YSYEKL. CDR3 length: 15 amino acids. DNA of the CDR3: TGCGCCAGCAGCCGGACGTATGGCTCCTACAATGAGCAGTTCTTC. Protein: CASSRTYGSYNEQFF.

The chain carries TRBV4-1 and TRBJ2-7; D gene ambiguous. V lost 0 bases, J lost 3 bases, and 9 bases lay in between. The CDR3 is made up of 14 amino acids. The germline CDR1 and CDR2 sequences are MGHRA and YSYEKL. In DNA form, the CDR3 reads TGCGCCAGCAGCCAAGAAGGGCTAGGCTACGAGCAGTACTTC. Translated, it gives CASSQEGLGYEQYF.

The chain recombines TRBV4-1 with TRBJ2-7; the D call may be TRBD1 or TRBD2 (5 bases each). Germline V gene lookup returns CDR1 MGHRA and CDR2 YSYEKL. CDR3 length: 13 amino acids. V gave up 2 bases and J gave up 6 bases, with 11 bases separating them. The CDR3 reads CASSQKGPSEQYF. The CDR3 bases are TGCGCCAGCAGCCAAAAGGGACCAAGCGAGCAGTACTTC.

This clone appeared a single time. The CDR3: CASRTDTNTDTQYF. The CDR3 bases are TGCGCCAGCCGGACAGACACAAACACAGATACGCAGTATTTT. This rearrangement joins TRBV5-1 to TRBJ2-3; possible D gene TRBD1, 6 bases. The CDR3 totals 14 residues. Germline-derived CDR1 and CDR2 are SGHRS and YFSETQ. Trimming shortened V by 7 bases and J by 2 bases, and 14 bases separated the two germline ends.

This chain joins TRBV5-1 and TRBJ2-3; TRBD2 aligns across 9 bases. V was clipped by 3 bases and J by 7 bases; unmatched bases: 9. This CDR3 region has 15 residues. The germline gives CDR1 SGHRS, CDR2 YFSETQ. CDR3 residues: CASSSTSGASNTQYF. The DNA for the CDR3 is TGCGCCAGCAGCTCGACTAGCGGAGCATCTAATACGCAGTATTTT.

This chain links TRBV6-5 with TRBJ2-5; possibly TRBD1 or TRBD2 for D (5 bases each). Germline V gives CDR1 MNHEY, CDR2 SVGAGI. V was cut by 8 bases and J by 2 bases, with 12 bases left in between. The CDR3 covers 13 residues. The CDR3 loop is CASSRGVQETQYF. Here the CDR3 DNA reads TGTGCCAGCTCCAGAGGGGTTCAAGAGACCCAGTACTTC.

CDR3 sequence reads: CASSVDWVGEQYF. CDR3 nucleotide sequence: TGTGCCAGCAGCGTGGACTGGGTCGGGGAGCAGTACTTC. This sequence joins TRBV9 and TRBJ2-7; possibly TRBD2 for D (5 bases). The CDR3 covers 13 residues. Trimming removed 2 bases from V and 7 bases from J, with 13 bases in between. Germline CDR1 SGDLS, CDR2 YYNGEE. The full variable domain, with the rest looked up from reference TRBV9 and TRBJ2-7, is DSGVTQTPKHLITATGQRVTLRCSPRSGDLSVYWYQQSLDQGLQFLIQYYNGEERAKGNILERFSAQQFPDLHSELNLSSLELGDSALYFCASSVDWVGEQYFGPGTRLTVT.